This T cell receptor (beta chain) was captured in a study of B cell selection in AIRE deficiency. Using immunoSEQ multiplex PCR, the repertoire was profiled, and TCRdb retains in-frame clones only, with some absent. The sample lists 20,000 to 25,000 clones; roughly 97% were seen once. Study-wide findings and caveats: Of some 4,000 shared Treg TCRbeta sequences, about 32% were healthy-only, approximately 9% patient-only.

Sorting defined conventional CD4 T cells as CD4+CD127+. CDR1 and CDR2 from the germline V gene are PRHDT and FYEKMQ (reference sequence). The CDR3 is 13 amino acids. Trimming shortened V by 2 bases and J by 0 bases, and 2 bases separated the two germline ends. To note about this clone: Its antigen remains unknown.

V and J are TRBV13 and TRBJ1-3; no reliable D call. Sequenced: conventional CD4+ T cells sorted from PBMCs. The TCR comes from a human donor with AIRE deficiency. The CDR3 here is CASSLHSGNTIYF. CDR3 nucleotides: TGTGCCAGCAGCTTACACTCTGGAAACACCATATATTTT.